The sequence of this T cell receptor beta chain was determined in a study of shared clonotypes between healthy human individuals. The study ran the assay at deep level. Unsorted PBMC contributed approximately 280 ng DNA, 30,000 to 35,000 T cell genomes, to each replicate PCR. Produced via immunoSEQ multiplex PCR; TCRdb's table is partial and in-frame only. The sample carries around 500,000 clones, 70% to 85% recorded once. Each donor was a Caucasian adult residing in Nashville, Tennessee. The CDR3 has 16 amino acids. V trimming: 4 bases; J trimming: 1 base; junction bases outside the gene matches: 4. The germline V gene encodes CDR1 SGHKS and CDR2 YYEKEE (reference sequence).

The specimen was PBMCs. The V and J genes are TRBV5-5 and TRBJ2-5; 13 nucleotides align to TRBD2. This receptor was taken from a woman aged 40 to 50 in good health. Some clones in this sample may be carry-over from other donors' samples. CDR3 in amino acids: CASSNGTSGTQETQYF. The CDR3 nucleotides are TGTGCCAGCAGCAACGGGACTAGCGGGACCCAAGAGACCCAGTACTTC.